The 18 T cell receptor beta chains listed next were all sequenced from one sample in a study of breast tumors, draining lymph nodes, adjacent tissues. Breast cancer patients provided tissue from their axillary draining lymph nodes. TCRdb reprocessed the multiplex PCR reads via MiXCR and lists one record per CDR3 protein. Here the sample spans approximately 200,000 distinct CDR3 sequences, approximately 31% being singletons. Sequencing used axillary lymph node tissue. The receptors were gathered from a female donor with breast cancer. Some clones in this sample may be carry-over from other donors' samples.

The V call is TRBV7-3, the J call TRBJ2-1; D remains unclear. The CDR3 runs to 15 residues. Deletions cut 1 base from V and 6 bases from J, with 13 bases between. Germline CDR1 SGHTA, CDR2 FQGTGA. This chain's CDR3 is CASSLNVGYRNEQFF. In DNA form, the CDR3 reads TGTGCCAGCAGCTTAAATGTCGGGTACCGCAATGAGCAGTTCTTC.

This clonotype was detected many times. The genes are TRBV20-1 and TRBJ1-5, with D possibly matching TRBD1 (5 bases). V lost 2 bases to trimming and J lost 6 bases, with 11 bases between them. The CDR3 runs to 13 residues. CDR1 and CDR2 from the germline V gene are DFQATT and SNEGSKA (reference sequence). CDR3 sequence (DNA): TGCAGTGCTAGACAGGGTAGGAGTCAGCCCCAGCATTTT. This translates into CSARQGRSQPQHF.

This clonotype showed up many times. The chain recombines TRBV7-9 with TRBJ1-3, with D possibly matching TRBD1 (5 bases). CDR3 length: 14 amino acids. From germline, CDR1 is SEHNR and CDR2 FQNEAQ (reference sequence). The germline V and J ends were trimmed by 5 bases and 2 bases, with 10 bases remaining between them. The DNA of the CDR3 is TGTGCCAGCAGCCCCGGGACCGCTGGAAACACCATATATTTT. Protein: CASSPGTAGNTIYF.

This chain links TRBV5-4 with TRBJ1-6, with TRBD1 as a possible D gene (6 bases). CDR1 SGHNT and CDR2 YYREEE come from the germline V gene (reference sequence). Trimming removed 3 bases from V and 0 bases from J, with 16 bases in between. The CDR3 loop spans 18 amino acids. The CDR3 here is CASSSPRGANSYNSPLHF. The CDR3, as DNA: TGTGCCAGCAGCTCCCCGCGGGGGGCTAACTCCTATAATTCACCCCTCCACTTT. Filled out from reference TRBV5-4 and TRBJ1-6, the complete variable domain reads ETGVTQSPTHLIKTRGQQVTLRCSSQSGHNTVSWYQQALGQGPQFIFQYYREEENGRGNFPPRFSGLQFPNYSSELNVNALELDDSALYLCASSSPRGANSYNSPLHFGNGTRLTVT.

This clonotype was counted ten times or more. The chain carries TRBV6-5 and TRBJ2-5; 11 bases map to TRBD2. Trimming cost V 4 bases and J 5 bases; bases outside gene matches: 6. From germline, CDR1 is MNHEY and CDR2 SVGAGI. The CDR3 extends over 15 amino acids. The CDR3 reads CASSSPLAGAETQYF. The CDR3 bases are TGTGCCAGCAGTTCCCCACTAGCGGGAGCGGAGACCCAGTACTTC.

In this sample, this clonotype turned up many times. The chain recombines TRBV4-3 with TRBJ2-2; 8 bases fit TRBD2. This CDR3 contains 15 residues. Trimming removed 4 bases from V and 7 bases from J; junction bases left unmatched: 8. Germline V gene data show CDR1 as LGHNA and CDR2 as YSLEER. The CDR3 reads CASSPGAGANGELFF. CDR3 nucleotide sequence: TGCGCCAGCAGCCCGGGAGCGGGAGCAAACGGGGAGCTGTTTTTT.

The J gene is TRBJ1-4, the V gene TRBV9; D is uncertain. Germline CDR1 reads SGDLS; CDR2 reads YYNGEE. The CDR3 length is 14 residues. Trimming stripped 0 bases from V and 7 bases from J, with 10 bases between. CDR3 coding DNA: TGTGCCAGCAGCGTAGCGGGAGGTTTTGAAAAACTGTTTTTT. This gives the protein CASSVAGGFEKLFF.

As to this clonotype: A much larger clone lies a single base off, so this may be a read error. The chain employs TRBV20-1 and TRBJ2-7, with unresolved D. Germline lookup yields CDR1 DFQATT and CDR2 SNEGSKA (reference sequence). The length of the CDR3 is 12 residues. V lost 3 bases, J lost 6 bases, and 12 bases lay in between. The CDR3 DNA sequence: TGCAGTGCTAGTCTGGGCCCCCCCGAGCAGTACTTC. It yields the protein CSASLGPPEQYF.

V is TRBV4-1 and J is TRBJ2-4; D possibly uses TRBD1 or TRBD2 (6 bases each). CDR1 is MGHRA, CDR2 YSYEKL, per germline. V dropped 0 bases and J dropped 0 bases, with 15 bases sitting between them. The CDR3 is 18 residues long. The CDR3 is CASSQEGGGGLAKNIQYF. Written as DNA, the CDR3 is TGCGCCAGCAGCCAAGAAGGGGGAGGCGGCTTAGCCAAAAACATTCAGTACTTC.

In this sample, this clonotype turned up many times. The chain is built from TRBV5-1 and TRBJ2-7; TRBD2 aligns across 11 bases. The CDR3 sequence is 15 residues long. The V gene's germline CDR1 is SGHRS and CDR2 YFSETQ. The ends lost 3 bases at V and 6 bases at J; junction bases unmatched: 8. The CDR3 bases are TGCGCCAGCAGCTACCGGACTAGCGGGCGTGGCGAGCAGTACTTC. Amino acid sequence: CASSYRTSGRGEQYF.

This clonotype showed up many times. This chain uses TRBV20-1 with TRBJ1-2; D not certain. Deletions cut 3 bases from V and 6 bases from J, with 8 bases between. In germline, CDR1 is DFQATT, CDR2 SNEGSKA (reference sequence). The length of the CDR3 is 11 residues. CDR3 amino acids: CSASPGDGYTF. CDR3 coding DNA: TGCAGTGCTAGCCCCGGGGATGGCTACACCTTC.

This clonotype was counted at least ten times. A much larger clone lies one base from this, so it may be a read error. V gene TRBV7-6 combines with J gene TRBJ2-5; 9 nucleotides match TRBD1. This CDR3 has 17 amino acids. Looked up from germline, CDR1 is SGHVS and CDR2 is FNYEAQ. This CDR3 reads CASSYRPPGQGQEPQYF. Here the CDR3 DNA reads TGTGCCAGCAGCTACCGTCCCCCGGGACAGGGCCAAGAGCCCCAGTACTTC.

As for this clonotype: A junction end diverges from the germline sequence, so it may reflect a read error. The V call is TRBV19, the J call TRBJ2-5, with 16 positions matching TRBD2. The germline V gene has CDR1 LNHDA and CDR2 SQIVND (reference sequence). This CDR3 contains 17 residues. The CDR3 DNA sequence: TGTGCCAGTAGCCCCGGGACTAGCGGGGGGGCCCGTGAGACCCAGTCCTTC. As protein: CASSPGTSGGARETQSF.

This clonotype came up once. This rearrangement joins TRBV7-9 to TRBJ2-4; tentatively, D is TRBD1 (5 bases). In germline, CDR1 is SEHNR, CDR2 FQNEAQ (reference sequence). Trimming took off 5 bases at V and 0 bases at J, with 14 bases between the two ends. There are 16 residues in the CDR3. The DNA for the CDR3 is TGTGCCAGCAGCCCGAGAGACAGACTAGCCAAAAACATTCAGTACTTC. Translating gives CASSPRDRLAKNIQYF.

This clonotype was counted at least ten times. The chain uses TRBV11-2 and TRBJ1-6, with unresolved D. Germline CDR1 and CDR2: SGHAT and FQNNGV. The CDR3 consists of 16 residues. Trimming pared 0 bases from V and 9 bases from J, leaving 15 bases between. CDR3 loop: CASSLDRVRAGSPLHF. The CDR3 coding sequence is TGTGCCAGCAGCTTAGATCGGGTTCGGGCCGGTTCACCCCTCCACTTT. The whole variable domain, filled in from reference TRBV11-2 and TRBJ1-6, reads EAGVAQSPRYKIIEKRQSVAFWCNPISGHATLYWYQQILGQGPKLLIQFQNNGVVDDSQLPKDRFSAERLKGVDSTLKIQPAKLEDSAVYLCASSLDRVRAGSPLHFGNGTRLTVT.

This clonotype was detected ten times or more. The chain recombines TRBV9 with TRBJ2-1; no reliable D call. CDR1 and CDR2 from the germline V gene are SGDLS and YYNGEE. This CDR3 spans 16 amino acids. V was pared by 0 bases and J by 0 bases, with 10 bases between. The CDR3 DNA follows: TGTGCCAGCAGCGTAGGTGTGGCGAGCTCCTACAATGAGCAGTTCTTC. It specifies CASSVGVASSYNEQFF. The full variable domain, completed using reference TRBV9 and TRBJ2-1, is DSGVTQTPKHLITATGQRVTLRCSPRSGDLSVYWYQQSLDQGLQFLIQYYNGEERAKGNILERFSAQQFPDLHSELNLSSLELGDSALYFCASSVGVASSYNEQFFGPGTRLTVL.

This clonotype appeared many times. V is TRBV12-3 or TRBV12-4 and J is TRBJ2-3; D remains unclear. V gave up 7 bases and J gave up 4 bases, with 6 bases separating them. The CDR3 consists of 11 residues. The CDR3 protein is CASKTADTQYF. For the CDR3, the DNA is TGTGCCAGCAAAACCGCAGATACGCAGTATTTT.

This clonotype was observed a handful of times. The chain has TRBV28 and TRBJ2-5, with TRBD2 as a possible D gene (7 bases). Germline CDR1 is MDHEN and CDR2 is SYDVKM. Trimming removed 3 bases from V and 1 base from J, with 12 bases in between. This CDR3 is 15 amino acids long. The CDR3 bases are TGTGCCAGCAGTTTTCCGGGGGGCGTCCAAGAGACCCAGTACTTC. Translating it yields CASSFPGGVQETQYF.